Below, 20 T cell receptor beta chains from the same sample are listed, as sequenced in a study of patients and donors after allogeneic stem cell transplantation. MiXCR was run by TCRdb on the RT-PCR reads, yielding one entry per CDR3 protein. Of approximately 430,000 distinct CDR3 sequences listed, around 15% were seen once; the top ten hold just over 7%. The material sequenced was blood, either unsorted or a sorted T cell fraction (not recorded which). The receptor source for this set is a human donor who was either an allogeneic HSCT recipient or a stem cell or donor lymphocyte infusion donor (not recorded which). It is not recorded whose cells these are; they may come from a transplant donor.

The V and J genes are TRBV7-2 and TRBJ2-1; TRBD2 agrees at 10 bases. Germline V gene data show CDR1 as SGHTA and CDR2 as FQGNSA. The CDR3 is 17 amino acids. Unmatched junction bases numbered 5, after V lost 1 base and J lost 2 bases. The CDR3 region has the DNA TGTGCCAGCAGCTTAGTCCCTAGCGGGAGTACCTACAATGAGCAGTTCTTC. This encodes CASSLVPSGSTYNEQFF.

The V gene is TRBV7-9, the J gene TRBJ1-3; D remains ambiguous. In germline, CDR1 is SEHNR, CDR2 FQNEAQ (reference sequence). Trimming shortened V by 5 bases and J by 0 bases, and 14 bases separated the two germline ends. The CDR3 consists of 16 residues. The CDR3 nucleotides are TGTGCCAGCAGCCCCCAAGTCAGGAGCTCTGGAAACACCATATATTTT. It encodes CASSPQVRSSGNTIYF.

This clonotype has ten or more counts. The chain is built from TRBV11-1 and TRBJ2-2; no reliable D call. CDR1 SGHAT and CDR2 FQDESV come from the germline V gene (reference sequence). This CDR3 has 16 amino acids. Deletions cut 2 bases from V and 0 bases from J, with 10 bases between. The CDR3 reads CASSLFTASNTGELFF. The CDR3 DNA sequence: TGTGCCAGCAGCTTATTTACAGCCTCGAACACCGGGGAGCTGTTTTTT.

The chain is built from TRBV5-1 and TRBJ1-1; a possible D gene is TRBD1 (5 bases). Trimming left V 2 bases short and J 1 base short, with 9 bases between. CDR1 and CDR2 from the germline V gene are SGHRS and YFSETQ. The length of the CDR3 is 14 residues. CDR3 nucleotides: TGCGCCAGCAGCTTTGGGGGGAAGAACACTGAAGCTTTCTTT. Translating gives CASSFGGKNTEAFF.

This clonotype turned up a few times. J is TRBJ1-1 and V is TRBV12-3 or TRBV12-4; D is undetermined. V lost 3 bases and J 3 bases, leaving 20 bases between the germline ends. The CDR3 is made up of 17 amino acids. CDR3: CASSFTIGPKGHTEAFF. In nucleotides, the CDR3 is TGTGCCAGCAGTTTTACGATAGGGCCCAAAGGTCACACTGAAGCTTTCTTT.

This clonotype was picked up a small number of times. As DNA, the CDR3 is TGTGCCTGGAGAGACACCGGGGAGCTGTTTTTT. It is translated as CAWRDTGELFF. The V and J genes are TRBV30 and TRBJ2-2; D remains unclear. This CDR3 contains 11 residues. V lost 3 bases and J lost 3, with 2 bases in between. Germline V gene lookup returns CDR1 GTSNPN and CDR2 SVGIG (reference sequence).

V usage is TRBV10-3 and J usage is TRBJ1-2; unclear D gene. The CDR3 spans 14 residues. Germline CDR1 ENHRY, CDR2 SYGVKD. V was pared by 0 bases and J by 8 bases, with 13 bases between. DNA for the CDR3: TGTGCCATCAGTGAGTCGAACGGAGGAAGGGGCTACACCTTC. Its translation is CAISESNGGRGYTF.

Only a few counts were recorded for this clonotype. V is TRBV4-3 and J is TRBJ1-2; TRBD1 matches 9 bases. V dropped 4 bases and J dropped 7; count of bases not matched to a gene: 10. CDR3 length: 15 amino acids. CDR1 LGHNA and CDR2 YSLEER come from the germline V gene. The CDR3 loop reads CASSPRQGVVGGYTF. CDR3 coding DNA: TGCGCCAGCAGCCCCCGACAGGGGGTAGTGGGTGGCTACACCTTC.

This clonotype came up a few times. The chain uses TRBV7-9 and TRBJ2-1; weak D call: TRBD1 (5 bases). Germline-derived CDR1 and CDR2 are SEHNR and FQNEAQ (reference sequence). V was pared by 5 bases and J by 8 bases, with 13 bases between. The CDR3 has 13 amino acids. CDR3 nucleotide sequence: TGTGCCAGCAGCGGGGCTCCTCATTATGAGCAGTTCTTC. This encodes CASSGAPHYEQFF.

This clonotype was seen only a few times. As DNA, the CDR3 is TGTGCCAGCAGCTCCGGACAGGGAGAGACCCAGTACTTC. Its protein is CASSSGQGETQYF. This chain uses TRBV7-9 with TRBJ2-5, with TRBD1 identical over 8 bases. Unmatched junction bases numbered 2, after V lost 4 bases and J lost 4 bases. The CDR3 is made up of 13 amino acids. From germline, CDR1 is SEHNR and CDR2 FQNEAQ (reference sequence).

CDR3 nucleotides: TGCGCCAGCAGCCAAGATAGCGCCTCCCTCACAGATACGCAGTATTTT. Its translation: CASSQDSASLTDTQYF. The V call is TRBV4-1, the J call TRBJ2-3; possible D gene TRBD2, 5 bases. Germline V CDR1 and CDR2: MGHRA, YSYEKL. The CDR3 runs to 16 residues. Trimming left V 0 bases short and J 2 bases short, with 12 bases between.

This clonotype was seen ten or more times. This CDR3 reads CASSPSGGTDTQYF. CDR3 DNA: TGTGCCAGCAGCCCCTCCGGGGGCACAGATACGCAGTATTTT. The rearrangement uses TRBV18 and TRBJ2-3; possible D gene TRBD2, 5 bases. The CDR3 spans 14 residues. Germline V gene data show CDR1 as KGHSH and CDR2 as LQKENI. Deletions cut 8 bases from V and 1 base from J, with 13 bases between. The variable domain in full, with the rest retrieved from reference TRBV18 and TRBJ2-3, is NAGVMQNPRHLVRRRGQEARLRCSPMKGHSHVYWYRQLPEEGLKFMVYLQKENIIDESGMPKERFSAEFPKEGPSILRIQQVVRGDSAAYFCASSPSGGTDTQYFGPGTRLTVL.

This chain uses TRBV9 with TRBJ2-5; D gene unclear. The CDR3 is 13 amino acids. Trimming stripped 0 bases from V and 7 bases from J, with 10 bases between. Germline-derived CDR1 and CDR2 are SGDLS and YYNGEE. The CDR3, as DNA: TGTGCCAGCAGCGTAGGTAACGGTGGGACCCAGTACTTC. Translating gives CASSVGNGGTQYF. Using reference TRBV9 and TRBJ2-5 for the parts outside the CDR3, the full variable domain is DSGVTQTPKHLITATGQRVTLRCSPRSGDLSVYWYQQSLDQGLQFLIQYYNGEERAKGNILERFSAQQFPDLHSELNLSSLELGDSALYFCASSVGNGGTQYFGPGTRLLVL.

This clonotype came up a few times. The J gene is TRBJ2-5, the V gene TRBV12-3 or TRBV12-4; 8 bases map to TRBD2. The ends lost 8 bases at V and 5 bases at J; junction bases unmatched: 16. The CDR3 runs to 16 residues. CDR3 coding DNA: TGTGCCAGCCGAAAAGGGAGCGGGGGCGTGGTGGAGACCCAGTACTTC. Protein: CASRKGSGGVVETQYF.

The chain uses TRBV19 and TRBJ1-1; D unclear. CDR3 length equals 12 residues. The germline V and J ends were trimmed by 7 bases and 4 bases, with 10 bases remaining between them. In germline, CDR1 is LNHDA, CDR2 SQIVND (reference sequence). The CDR3 loop is CASKKVGTEAFF. The CDR3 DNA follows: TGTGCCAGTAAGAAAGTGGGCACTGAAGCTTTCTTT.

There are many counts of this clonotype. The chain is built from TRBV5-1 and TRBJ1-6, with 11 bases that match TRBD1. Unmatched junction bases numbered 9, after V lost 3 bases and J lost 10 bases. The CDR3 length is 16 residues. Germline lookup yields CDR1 SGHRS and CDR2 YFSETQ. CDR3 in amino acids: CASSSRDRGTGSPLHF. DNA of the CDR3: TGCGCCAGCAGCTCCCGGGACAGGGGGACGGGCTCACCCCTCCACTTT.

This clonotype was seen ten or more times. The chain employs TRBV25-1 and TRBJ2-7; TRBD2 agrees at 7 bases. This CDR3 region has 15 residues. V dropped 4 bases and J dropped 1; count of bases not matched to a gene: 7. Germline CDR1 reads MGHDK; CDR2 reads SYGVNS. The CDR3 nucleotides are TGTGCCAGCAGTGCAAGGGGAGGGCCGTCCTACGAGCAGTACTTC. Protein sequence: CASSARGGPSYEQYF.

This clonotype has only a few counts. This chain uses TRBV10-3 with TRBJ2-1, with 7 bases matching TRBD1. From germline, CDR1 is ENHRY and CDR2 SYGVKD. CDR3 size: 18 residues. V gave up 4 bases and J gave up 7 bases; unmatched junction bases: 19. The DNA of the CDR3 is TGTGCCATCAGTGGATCGACTCGCGCTGAGACAGGGCCTAATGAGCAGTTCTTC. Protein: CAISGSTRAETGPNEQFF.

Note on this clonotype: The germline gene is not matched at one end of the junction; a read error may be the cause. The CDR3 spells CPSSPPPSGNTIYF. DNA of the CDR3: TGTCCCAGCTCACCACCTCCCTCTGGAAACACCATATATTTT. This chain uses TRBV18 with TRBJ1-3, with D unclear. CDR1 is KGHSH, CDR2 LQKENI, per germline. The CDR3 runs to 14 residues.

V gene TRBV12-3 or TRBV12-4 combines with J gene TRBJ2-7; the match to TRBD1 covers 11 bases. The CDR3 length is 14 residues. V lost 6 bases to trimming and J lost 6 bases; unmatched junction nucleotides: 7. The CDR3 sequence is CASSTDRGRPEQYF. CDR3 nucleotide sequence: TGTGCCAGCAGCACGGACAGGGGGCGACCCGAGCAGTACTTC.